This T cell receptor (beta chain) was recorded in a study of cytotoxic CD8 clonotypes in ibrutinib-treated CLL. Whole-study context: After treatment lasting a median 12 months, range 6 to 36, response samples were collected.

Repertoires were generated with immunoSEQ multiplex PCR, while TCRdb's copy carries only in-frame clones and drops some. Of roughly 40,000 clones listed, more than 60% are singletons. CDR3 length: 17 residues. Germline CDR1 and CDR2: SGHDT and YYEEEE. V shed 4 bases and J shed 4 bases, with 18 bases lying between them. Concerning this clone: What it binds is not known.

The study, taken as a whole, reports: The study found clonality rose at ibrutinib response, then fell toward baseline at progression. While tracking circulating CD8+ T-cell counts, baseline clonality exceeded that of age-matched healthy donors.

The sequence was collected from a human donor with chronic lymphocytic leukemia. This chain joins TRBV5-6 and TRBJ2-6; D possibly matches TRBD1 or TRBD2 (5 bases each). Sample: PBMCs, taken after 12 months of ibrutinib treatment. This CDR3 reads CASSGGIWEPGANVLTF. As DNA, the CDR3 is TGTGCCAGCAGCGGGGGTATTTGGGAACCCGGGGCCAACGTCCTGACTTTC.